This is a list of T cell receptor beta chains from one sample in a study of T cell changes during pregnancy in multiple sclerosis. The method was immunoSEQ multiplex PCR; TCRdb's version includes in-frame clones alone and lacks a portion of them. The sample holds about 64,000 clones, about nine tenths seen once. The sample in question was peripheral blood, obtained in the third trimester of pregnancy. The source is a female donor in good health, enrolled as a control in a pregnancy study. The CDR3 runs from the conserved cysteine through the conserved F or W. A D gene is named only where the DNA matches it firmly. Where a row states a size, it is once, few, many or the class of an expanded clone; other rows omit it.

TRBJ2-7 . TRBD2 TRBV5-1 CASSLGPGLAGRKTYEQYF TGCGCCAGCAGCTTGGGCCCAGGCCTAGCGGGACGTAAAACCTACGAGCAGTACTTC
TRBJ2-6 . . TRBV7-9 CASSLGGDGANVLTF TGTGCCAGCAGCTTAGGGGGCGACGGGGCCAACGTCCTGACTTTC
TRBJ1-2 . TRBD1 TRBV13 CASSEGQPNYGYTF TGTGCCAGCAGCGAGGGACAGCCTAACTATGGCTACACCTTC
TRBJ1-2 . . TRBV5-8 CASSLGQTSYGYTF TGTGCCAGCAGCTTGGGACAGACGAGCTATGGCTACACCTTC
TRBJ2-7 . . TRBV11-2 CASSFDSPNYEQYF TGTGCCAGCAGCTTCGACTCTCCCAACTACGAGCAGTACTTC
TRBJ2-4 medium-sized . TRBV30 CAWSEGRAKNIQYF TGTGCCTGGAGTGAAGGGAGAGCCAAAAACATTCAGTACTTC
TRBJ1-4 . . TRBV5-1 CASSPLRADEKLFF TGCGCCAGCAGCCCTCTCAGGGCCGATGAAAAACTGTTTTTT
TRBJ2-7 . TRBD2 TRBV5-6 CASSLSSGDYEQYF TGTGCCAGCAGCTTGTCTAGCGGGGACTACGAGCAGTACTTC
TRBJ1-6 . . TRBV6-5 CASSFGRGDSPLHF TGTGCCAGCAGTTTCGGCCGCGGAGATTCACCCCTCCACTTT
TRBJ2-2 . . TRBV6-1 CARAGANTGELFF TGTGCCAGAGCCGGAGCGAACACCGGGGAGCTGTTTTTT
TRBJ1-1 . TRBD1 TRBV7-9 CASSWPGQGARMGTEAFF TGTGCCAGCAGTTGGCCGGGACAGGGGGCTAGAATGGGCACTGAAGCTTTCTTT
TRBJ2-1 . TRBD2 TRBV6-1 CASSEAPTSGGFHNEQFF TGTGCCAGCAGTGAAGCGCCAACTAGCGGAGGATTCCACAATGAGCAGTTCTTC
TRBJ1-6 . . TRBV19 CASSDIQGRGNSPLHF TGTGCCAGTAGCGACATCCAGGGGCGCGGGAATTCACCCCTCCACTTT
TRBJ2-7 once TRBD2 TRBV6-6 CASWREPRQQYF TGTGCCAGCTGGCGGGAGCCTCGACAGCAGTACTTC
TRBJ2-7 . . TRBV7-9 CASSLVAGLGEQYF TGTGCCAGCAGCTTAGTTGCGGGGCTCGGCGAGCAGTACTTC
TRBJ1-2 . TRBD1 TRBV19 CASSIGGDRGRRGYTF TGTGCCAGTAGTATCGGGGGCGACAGGGGGCGCAGAGGCTACACCTTC
TRBJ2-3 . TRBD1 TRBV5-1 CASSLGQGQYKTDTQYF TGCGCCAGCAGCTTGGGACAGGGTCAATACAAAACAGATACGCAGTATTTT
TRBJ1-5 once TRBD1 TRBV19 CASSRGQGLNQPQHF TGTGCCAGTAGTAGGGGACAGGGCCTTAATCAGCCCCAGCATTTT
TRBJ1-2 . . TRBV30 CAWRNPGNYGYTF TGTGCCTGGAGGAACCCAGGGAACTATGGCTACACCTTC
TRBJ1-3 . TRBD1 TRBV7-2 CASSSQGPGAGNTIYF TGTGCCAGCAGCTCACAGGGGCCCGGGGCTGGAAACACCATATATTTT
TRBJ1-3 . . TRBV27 CASGGAYGNTIYF TGTGCCAGCGGGGGGGCGTATGGAAACACCATATATTTT
TRBJ1-2 . . TRBV6-1 CASSDPRVSFYGYTF TGTGCCAGCAGTGATCCGAGGGTCTCGTTCTATGGCTACACCTTC